Each of the 29 T cell receptor beta chains below was sequenced from the same sample in a study of blood T cells in healthy people across ages. It was with a sample-barcoded 5' primer and a J-beta primer mix that a second PCR of about 7 to 12 cycles was run. Via MiXCR, TCRdb re-called the 5' RACE reads, giving one row per CDR3 protein. The sample yields about 780,000 distinct CDR3 sequences, around two thirds seen once. Source material: blood. All receptors come from a man between 25 and 39 years old in good health.

The genes are TRBV7-9 and TRBJ2-6; a possible D gene is TRBD1 (5 bases). This CDR3 comprises 15 residues. CDR1 SEHNR and CDR2 FQNEAQ come from the germline V gene (reference sequence). V lost 3 bases, J lost 4 bases, and 10 bases lay in between. The CDR3, as DNA: TGTGCCAGCAGCTTTGACAGAACAGGGGCCAACGTCCTGACTTTC. This codes for CASSFDRTGANVLTF.

The rearrangement uses TRBV15 and TRBJ2-1; TRBD2 aligns across 12 bases. CDR3 length equals 17 residues. Looked up from germline, CDR1 is LNHNV and CDR2 is YYDKDF (reference sequence). V shed 2 bases and J 3 bases; nucleotides not matched to a gene: 5. CDR3 coding DNA: TGTGCCACCAGCAGATTGACTAGCGGGGGCATCTACAATGAGCAGTTCTTC. It is translated as CATSRLTSGGIYNEQFF. Together with reference TRBV15 and TRBJ2-1, the CDR3 gives the full variable domain: DAMVIQNPRYQVTQFGKPVTLSCSQTLNHNVMYWYQQKSSQAPKLLFHYYDKDFNNEADTPDNFQSRRPNTSFCFLDIRSPGLGDTAMYLCATSRLTSGGIYNEQFFGPGTRLTVL.

The chain recombines TRBV18 with TRBJ1-2, with D maybe TRBD1 (5 bases). Trimming removed 5 bases at V and 9 bases at J, with 19 bases between. CDR1 is KGHSH and CDR2 is LQKENI in the germline V gene. The CDR3 spans 14 residues. CDR3 sequence reads: CASSSLLHRSSYTF. The CDR3 DNA follows: TGTGCCAGCTCATCTCTCTTACACAGGAGTAGCTACACCTTC.

V is TRBV6-2 or TRBV6-3 and J is TRBJ2-7; D is unclear. V shed 6 bases and J shed 2 bases, with 11 bases lying between them. Germline V gene sequence: CDR1 MNHEY, CDR2 SVGEGT. The CDR3 length is 13 residues. The chain's CDR3 is CASSYKLTYEQYF. The CDR3 DNA reads as TGTGCCAGCAGCTACAAGTTAACCTACGAGCAGTACTTC.

V usage is TRBV9 and J usage is TRBJ2-1; D is undetermined. The J call may be faulty, since TRBJ2-7 better matches the DNA end. CDR1 SGDLS and CDR2 YYNGEE come from the germline V gene. This CDR3 comprises 16 residues. Written as DNA, the CDR3 is TGTGCCAGCAGCGTAGCTACTCGGGTCCCACTCGACGAGCAGTACTTC. It yields the protein CASSVATRVPLDEQYF.

J is TRBJ2-6 and V is TRBV20-1; unclear D gene. Germline V gives CDR1 DFQATT, CDR2 SNEGSKA (reference sequence). Between the trimmed V and J ends, which lost 4 bases and 4 bases, there was a span of 11 bases. The CDR3 covers 14 residues. The CDR3 spells CSATKPPGANVLTF. In DNA form, the CDR3 reads TGCAGTGCTACGAAGCCTCCCGGGGCCAACGTCCTGACTTTC.

The rearrangement links TRBV28 to TRBJ1-4; 7 bases map to TRBD1. The CDR3 is made up of 14 amino acids. With V trimmed by 3 bases and J by 6 bases, 4 bases remained unmatched. Germline CDR1 and CDR2: MDHEN and SYDVKM. CDR3 coding DNA: TGTGCCAGCAGTTTGTCCCAGGGGGATGAAAAACTGTTTTTT. Translated: CASSLSQGDEKLFF.

The rearrangement joins TRBV27 to TRBJ2-5; TRBD1 might be the D (6 bases). Judging by the DNA end, TRBJ2-4 fits better; the J call may be wrong. The CDR3 totals 15 residues. Germline CDR1 and CDR2: MNHEY and SMNVEV (reference sequence). CDR3 residues: CASKPRGRGENIQYF. DNA of the CDR3: TGTGCCAGCAAACCCCGAGGCAGGGGAGAAAACATTCAGTACTTC.

The chain employs TRBV3-1 and TRBJ2-5, with TRBD2 as a possible D gene (6 bases). Germline values: CDR1 LGHDT, CDR2 YNNKEL (reference sequence). The length of the CDR3 is 17 residues. Between the trimmed V and J ends, which lost 2 bases and 2 bases, there was a span of 18 bases. DNA for the CDR3: TGTGCCAGCAGCCAATGCTCACCAAGACGGGGGCAAGAGACCCAGTACTTC. It specifies CASSQCSPRRGQETQYF.

This chain uses TRBV9 with TRBJ2-1, with 11 bases that match TRBD2. With 4 bases clipped from V and 6 bases from J, the junction kept 9 bases outside the gene matches. Germline V CDR1 and CDR2: SGDLS, YYNGEE. This CDR3 contains 16 residues. CDR3 coding DNA: TGTGCCAGCAGCCCCCGACTAGCGGGGCCTGTCAATGAGCAGTTCTTC. This sequence encodes CASSPRLAGPVNEQFF.

The chain joins TRBV11-2 to TRBJ1-2; perhaps TRBD1 as D (6 bases). Germline assignment: CDR1 SGHAT and CDR2 FQNNGV. The CDR3 is 13 residues long. The V gene lost 3 bases and the J gene lost 7 bases, with 12 bases spanning the gap. The DNA of the CDR3 is TGTGCCAGCAGCTTGGGCAGGGGACCTGGCTACACCTTC. Its translation is CASSLGRGPGYTF.

This clonotype was counted between two and nine times. The chain couples TRBV20-1 to TRBJ2-7, with D possibly matching TRBD1 (7 bases). CDR3 length: 13 residues. Trimming took off 6 bases at V and 2 bases at J, with 14 bases between the two ends. CDR1 and CDR2 (germline): DFQATT, SNEGSKA (reference sequence). CDR3 in amino acids: CSAETGTAYEQYF. DNA for the CDR3: TGCAGTGCCGAGACAGGGACTGCCTACGAGCAGTACTTC.

The J gene is TRBJ2-5, the V gene TRBV27; perhaps TRBD2 as D (5 bases). The germline V gene has CDR1 MNHEY and CDR2 SMNVEV (reference sequence). Trimming pared 0 bases from V and 5 bases from J, leaving 10 bases between. This CDR3 has 14 residues. CDR3 loop: CASSLSRGWETQYF. The CDR3, as DNA: TGTGCCAGCAGTTTATCCCGGGGTTGGGAGACCCAGTACTTC.

The chain couples TRBV2 to TRBJ1-6; D unresolved. The germline CDR1 and CDR2 sequences are SNHLY and FYNNEI. This CDR3 contains 15 residues. V shed 5 bases and J shed 7 bases, with 15 bases lying between them. CDR3: CASSIQRHTNSPLHF. Written as DNA, the CDR3 is TGTGCCAGCAGTATACAGAGACATACCAATTCACCCCTCCACTTT.

This clonotype has only a few counts. This chain joins TRBV6-5 and TRBJ2-3, with 11 bases lining up with TRBD2. From germline, CDR1 is MNHEY and CDR2 SVGAGI. The length of the CDR3 is 20 residues. With V trimmed by 2 bases and J by 2 bases, 15 bases remained unmatched. DNA for the CDR3: TGTGCCAGCAGTTACCCTCTTCTAGCGGGGGGCGACATTCACACAGATACGCAGTATTTT. Its protein product is CASSYPLLAGGDIHTDTQYF.

The chain recombines TRBV27 with TRBJ2-1; TRBD2 is a possible D gene (6 bases). Germline lookup yields CDR1 MNHEY and CDR2 SMNVEV (reference sequence). This CDR3 is built from 17 residues. With 4 bases removed from V and 4 bases from J, the gap between germline ends came to 20 bases. The CDR3 coding sequence is TGTGCCAGCAGTTCGATCTCGGCGGGACGGCCTTACAATGAGCAGTTCTTC. Amino acid sequence: CASSSISAGRPYNEQFF.

This chain links TRBV6-1 with TRBJ2-3, with a tentative D call TRBD1 (6 bases). This CDR3 is 18 amino acids long. Germline CDR1 reads MNHNS; CDR2 reads SASEGT. The germline V and J ends were trimmed by 3 bases and 6 bases, with 25 bases remaining between them. CDR3 region: CASSDDDSYRAIGDTQYF. In DNA form, the CDR3 reads TGTGCCAGCAGTGATGATGACTCATACAGGGCGATTGGGGATACGCAGTATTTT.

This clonotype came up a few times. CDR3 sequence (DNA): TGCAGCGCCTCAACCGGGACAGGGGGCTACGAGCAGTACTTC. It codes for CSASTGTGGYEQYF. The chain combines TRBV29-1 with TRBJ2-7; 11 positions agree with TRBD1. The V segment lost 7 bases and the J segment 3 bases; nucleotides outside the gene matches: 8. CDR1 and CDR2 from the germline V gene are SQVTM and ANQGSEA. This CDR3 comprises 14 residues.

The rearrangement joins TRBV20-1 to TRBJ1-5; D might be TRBD1 (5 bases). The CDR3 is 15 amino acids. CDR1 DFQATT and CDR2 SNEGSKA come from the germline V gene (reference sequence). Deletions cut 6 bases from V and 6 bases from J, with 21 bases between. CDR3 sequence reads: CSAPPGGGTGQPQHF. The CDR3 region has the DNA TGCAGTGCCCCCCCGGGAGGCGGGACGGGTCAGCCCCAGCATTTT.

CDR3 DNA sequence: TGTGCCGCCGTTACCCTTAACGGTGGCTACACCTTC. It translates to CAAVTLNGGYTF. The chain links TRBV10-3 to TRBJ1-2; no definite D call. Trimming took 11 bases from V and 7 from J, leaving 17 bases between them. Germline CDR1 ENHRY, CDR2 SYGVKD. The CDR3 runs 12 residues.

The chain is built from TRBV6-2 or TRBV6-3 and TRBJ2-1; 11 bases align to TRBD2. Trimming took 3 bases from V and 3 from J; bases not matched to a gene: 7. CDR3 length: 17 residues. The V gene's germline CDR1 is MNHEY and CDR2 SVGEGT. CDR3 residues: CASSYLASGGHYNEQFF. CDR3 nucleotide sequence: TGTGCCAGCAGTTATTTGGCTAGCGGGGGGCACTACAATGAGCAGTTCTTC.

In nucleotides, the CDR3 is TGTGCCAGCAGCTTAAGGGGAATATTAACTGAAGCTTTCTTT. As protein: CASSLRGILTEAFF. This chain connects TRBV5-5 to TRBJ1-1, with D maybe TRBD1 (5 bases). Germline values: CDR1 SGHKS, CDR2 YYEKEE (reference sequence). Trimming shortened V by 2 bases and J by 5 bases, and 13 bases separated the two germline ends. The CDR3 loop spans 14 amino acids.

The V and J genes are TRBV29-1 and TRBJ2-5; D might be TRBD1 (6 bases). The CDR3 has 15 residues. V dropped 0 bases and J dropped 1 base, with 12 bases sitting between them. Germline V gene data show CDR1 as SQVTM and CDR2 as ANQGSEA. The CDR3 here is CSVEEQGVGQETQYF. The CDR3 DNA sequence: TGCAGCGTTGAAGAACAGGGAGTGGGCCAAGAGACCCAGTACTTC.

The V and J genes are TRBV5-6 and TRBJ2-3; TRBD2 agrees at 9 bases. Germline V CDR1 and CDR2: SGHDT, YYEEEE. The CDR3 covers 13 residues. The CDR3 coding sequence is TGTGCAGCCAGCAGCTATGCGGGGGGGGCCCAGTATTTT. This translates into CAASSYAGGAQYF.

This sequence joins TRBV9 and TRBJ2-3, with TRBD1 as a possible D gene (6 bases). Trimming cost V 5 bases and J 2 bases, with 12 bases left between them. Germline values: CDR1 SGDLS, CDR2 YYNGEE. The CDR3 has 14 amino acids. CDR3 in DNA: TGTGCCAGCAGACGGGACACTTCCACAGATACGCAGTATTTT. Its translation is CASRRDTSTDTQYF.

This sequence joins TRBV10-3 and TRBJ2-5, with a possible D match to TRBD2 (7 bases). Trimming pared 10 bases from V and 1 base from J, leaving 10 bases between. CDR1 is ENHRY and CDR2 is SYGVKD in the germline V gene. The CDR3 consists of 12 residues. The CDR3 DNA reads as TGTGCCAGCGGGGGCCCCCAAGAGACCCAGTACTTC. Protein sequence: CASGGPQETQYF.

The chain carries TRBV21-1 and TRBJ1-2; the table's D call, TRBD1, was not checked against the DNA. TRBV21-1 is recorded as a pseudogene. The CDR3 is made up of 15 amino acids. CDR3 DNA: TGTGCCAGCAGCAAAGGTGGCAGGGGGCCTAGTGGCTACACCTTC. It encodes CASSKGGRGPSGYTF.

This clonotype has at least ten counts. The chain carries TRBV10-3 and TRBJ2-5; a possible D gene is TRBD2 (6 bases). The V gene's germline CDR1 is ENHRY and CDR2 SYGVKD. The CDR3 contains 13 residues. Trimming shortened V by 7 bases and J by 1 base, and 10 bases separated the two germline ends. CDR3 loop: CAITGGIQETQYF. The CDR3 bases are TGTGCCATCACCGGGGGAATCCAAGAGACCCAGTACTTC.

This chain uses TRBV5-6 with TRBJ2-7; 8 nucleotides match TRBD1. Per germline, CDR1 SGHDT and CDR2 YYEEEE. J lost 3 bases, V lost 4 bases, and 12 bases had no gene match. This CDR3 has 16 residues. CDR3 protein: CASSAPGTGIDYEQYF. The CDR3 bases are TGTGCCAGCAGCGCCCCTGGGACAGGAATCGACTACGAGCAGTACTTC.